This T cell receptor (beta chain) was identified during a study of breast tumors, draining lymph nodes, adjacent tissues. Many counts were recorded for this clonotype. Its matching antigen is unknown. Points from the study as a whole: Tumors had less TCR diversity than lymph nodes, more than nontumor tissue. Findings are consistent with lymph node origin and intratumoral expansion of most tumor T cells.

Samples came from axillary lymph nodes draining the breast cancer. MiXCR was run by TCRdb on the multiplex PCR reads, yielding one entry per CDR3 protein. This table holds around 130,000 distinct CDR3 sequences, 21% found once. The germline gives CDR1 KGHDR, CDR2 SFDVKD. Trimming stripped 3 bases from V and 5 bases from J, with 9 bases between. The CDR3 covers 13 residues. The sequencing input was axillary lymph node tissue. V usage is TRBV24-1 and J usage is TRBJ2-5, with a possible D match to TRBD1 (6 bases). This receptor was obtained from a female donor with breast cancer. Some clones in this sample may be carry-over from other donors' samples. The CDR3 DNA follows: TGTGCCACCAGTGATCGGGACAAGGAGACCCAGTACTTC. Encoded protein: CATSDRDKETQYF.